One sample yielded the 23 T cell receptor beta chains listed below, sequenced in a study of identical twins (TCRdb year 2016). Receptor libraries were prepared by 5' RACE. For sequencing, an Illumina HiSeq 2000 was employed. TCRdb applied fastp at Q25 and MiXCR to the public reads, then kept only in-frame beta chains. Each entry merges the rows of one CDR3 protein and shows their most common DNA and genes. In this sample the table shows 350,000 to 450,000 distinct CDR3 sequences, 18% of which occur a single time. Around 12% of the sample belongs to the ten largest clones. The sequenced material came from naive T cells sorted from blood. The sample's cell subset or site label, decoded: cells isolated with a human naive T-cell isolation kit. The origin of the receptors is a man in his fifties or sixties in good health.

The chain is built from TRBV7-9 and TRBJ2-5; D unclear. V dropped 3 bases and J dropped 0 bases, with 8 bases sitting between them. CDR1 is SEHNR, CDR2 FQNEAQ, per germline (reference sequence). The CDR3 is made up of 14 amino acids. CDR3 sequence: CASSFWWDQETQYF. In nucleotides, the CDR3 is TGTGCCAGCAGCTTTTGGTGGGACCAAGAGACCCAGTACTTC.

The V call is TRBV5-1, the J call TRBJ2-1, with 9 bases that match TRBD2. This CDR3 has 16 amino acids. Germline trimming cut 4 bases from V and 7 bases from J; bases unmatched to any gene: 12. Germline values: CDR1 SGHRS, CDR2 YFSETQ. The CDR3 protein is CASSVGSGRSRNEQFF. As DNA, the CDR3 is TGCGCCAGCAGCGTCGGGAGCGGGAGGTCTAGGAATGAGCAGTTCTTC.

This clonotype was recorded a few times. V is TRBV10-3 and J is TRBJ2-7; possible D gene TRBD2, 5 bases. The length of the CDR3 is 14 residues. The V and J ends lost 0 bases and 3 bases respectively, with 9 bases between them. Germline-derived CDR1 and CDR2 are ENHRY and SYGVKD. The CDR3 loop reads CAISESSRGYEQYF. The CDR3 region has the DNA TGTGCCATCAGTGAGTCGAGTCGGGGCTACGAGCAGTACTTC.

J is TRBJ2-7 and V is TRBV20-1, with a weak D call TRBD2 (6 bases). The CDR3 extends over 13 amino acids. Trimming cost V 0 bases and J 3 bases, with 9 bases left between them. In germline, CDR1 is DFQATT, CDR2 SNEGSKA (reference sequence). The CDR3 DNA reads as TGCAGTGCTAGAGATCGGGGAGGCTACGAGCAGTACTTC. It is translated as CSARDRGGYEQYF.

This clonotype was recorded a few times. The V gene is TRBV4-1, the J gene TRBJ2-1, with 11 bases lining up with TRBD2. This CDR3 spans 16 amino acids. CDR1 MGHRA and CDR2 YSYEKL come from the germline V gene. V gave up 2 bases and J gave up 7 bases; unmatched junction bases: 7. The CDR3 DNA sequence: TGCGCCAGCAGCCAAAGTCTAGCGGGGGGTTGGAATGAGCAGTTCTTC. Amino acid sequence: CASSQSLAGGWNEQFF.

This clonotype was seen a handful of times. The chain is built from TRBV6-2 or TRBV6-3 and TRBJ2-3, with 13 bases fitting TRBD2. This CDR3 has 16 residues. Germline loops: CDR1 MNHEY, CDR2 SVGEGT. V gave up 6 bases and J gave up 4 bases; unmatched junction bases: 7. CDR3 protein: CASRLGTSGVSDTQYF. The CDR3 nucleotides read TGTGCCAGCAGACTCGGGACTAGCGGGGTCTCAGATACGCAGTATTTT.

The chain recombines TRBV2 with TRBJ2-5, with D maybe TRBD2 (7 bases). CDR1 SNHLY and CDR2 FYNNEI come from the germline V gene. Trimming removed 4 bases from V and 5 bases from J, with 17 bases in between. The CDR3 loop spans 15 amino acids. This CDR3 reads CASSAGTWTRETQYF. The DNA of the CDR3 is TGTGCCAGCAGTGCGGGGACATGGACTAGGGAGACCCAGTACTTC.

The sample holds many counts of this clonotype. The gene calls are TRBV12-3 or TRBV12-4 and TRBJ2-3; tentatively, D is TRBD1 (5 bases). There are 11 residues in the CDR3. Trimming took off 6 bases at V and 6 bases at J, with 7 bases between the two ends. The CDR3 coding sequence is TGTGCCAGCAGCAAGGGGGATACGCAGTATTTT. It is translated as CASSKGDTQYF.

This rearrangement joins TRBV4-3 to TRBJ2-3, with a tentative D call TRBD2 (6 bases). Germline V gene lookup returns CDR1 LGHNA and CDR2 YSLEER. The CDR3 contains 18 residues. The V end lost 0 bases, the J end lost 0 bases, and 16 bases lay between the germline ends. The CDR3 coding sequence is TGCGCCAGCAGCCAAGAGGGGTTTGGAGGGAGCAGCACAGATACGCAGTATTTT. It encodes CASSQEGFGGSSTDTQYF.

The rearrangement uses TRBV5-1 and TRBJ2-7; the match to TRBD1 covers 7 bases. The CDR3 spans 15 residues. Germline-derived CDR1 and CDR2 are SGHRS and YFSETQ. V lost 0 bases to trimming and J lost 3 bases; unmatched junction nucleotides: 6. The chain's CDR3 is CASSLAGTEYYEQYF. The CDR3, as DNA: TGCGCCAGCAGCTTGGCCGGGACAGAATACTACGAGCAGTACTTC.

In its sample, this clonotype was seen many times. The V and J genes are TRBV9 and TRBJ1-3; no reliable D call. With 3 bases removed from V and 1 base from J, the gap between germline ends came to 11 bases. The V gene's germline CDR1 is SGDLS and CDR2 YYNGEE. This CDR3 has 15 residues. CDR3 DNA sequence: TGTGCCAGCAGCGAGAGTGGGTTATCTGGAAACACCATATATTTT. Encoded protein: CASSESGLSGNTIYF.

This clonotype occurred a few times. The chain carries TRBV27 and TRBJ1-2; tentative D call: TRBD1 (5 bases). The V gene lost 5 bases and the J gene lost 3 bases, with 10 bases spanning the gap. Germline V lookup: CDR1 MNHEY, CDR2 SMNVEV (reference sequence). The CDR3 has 13 amino acids. The CDR3 DNA reads TGTGCCAGCAGTCGGAGACAGCACTATGGCTACACCTTC. Amino acids: CASSRRQHYGYTF.

The sample holds a few counts of this clonotype. CDR3 amino acids: CASRAFRDSGANVLTF. The CDR3 nucleotides are TGTGCCAGCCGGGCGTTTAGGGACTCTGGGGCCAACGTCCTGACTTTC. The rearrangement uses TRBV12-3 or TRBV12-4 and TRBJ2-6, with no clear D. Trimming removed 8 bases at V and 0 bases at J, with 14 bases between. The length of the CDR3 is 16 residues.

There are a few counts of this clonotype. V and J are TRBV28 and TRBJ2-1; 8 nucleotides agree with TRBD1. This CDR3 region has 14 residues. Germline CDR1 reads MDHEN; CDR2 reads SYDVKM. V lost 5 bases and J lost 5; bases outside the gene matches: 5. CDR3 sequence reads: CASSRTGSHNEQFF. The CDR3 DNA follows: TGTGCCAGCAGTCGGACAGGGTCCCACAATGAGCAGTTCTTC.

V gene TRBV5-1 combines with J gene TRBJ1-1, with D maybe TRBD1 (5 bases). The length of the CDR3 is 16 residues. V was cut by 0 bases and J by 5 bases, with 17 bases left in between. The germline CDR1 and CDR2 sequences are SGHRS and YFSETQ. The CDR3, as DNA: TGCGCCAGCAGCTTGGAGCCAGGGAAAACAATAACTGAAGCTTTCTTT. This gives the protein CASSLEPGKTITEAFF.

This clonotype was seen repeatedly, ten times or more. This chain uses TRBV12-3 or TRBV12-4 with TRBJ1-2, with no clear D. CDR3 length: 11 residues. V was cut by 3 bases and J by 8 bases, with 7 bases left in between. The CDR3 nucleotides read TGTGCCAGCAGTTTGGTAGGCGGCTACACCTTC. This sequence encodes CASSLVGGYTF.

This clonotype showed up just a few times. V and J are TRBV4-3 and TRBJ2-2; 8 bases fit TRBD2. The V and J ends lost 0 bases and 1 base, in that order; junction bases with no gene match: 4. The CDR3 covers 17 residues. Germline assignment: CDR1 LGHNA and CDR2 YSLEER. In nucleotides, the CDR3 is TGCGCCAGCAGCCAAGATCTCCTAGCGGGGAACACCGGGGAGCTGTTTTTT. The encoded protein is CASSQDLLAGNTGELFF.

The chain links TRBV10-3 to TRBJ2-5; 8 bases are a match to TRBD1. V was pared by 6 bases and J by 3 bases, with 3 bases of the junction left unmatched. There are 13 residues in the CDR3. Germline V gene data show CDR1 as ENHRY and CDR2 as SYGVKD. The CDR3 here is CAIRTQGEETQYF. DNA of the CDR3: TGTGCCATCAGGACACAGGGGGAAGAGACCCAGTACTTC.

This clonotype turned up a few times. V gene TRBV20-1 combines with J gene TRBJ2-1; 10 nucleotides align to TRBD2. Germline values: CDR1 DFQATT, CDR2 SNEGSKA (reference sequence). J gave up 2 bases and V 5 bases, and 6 bases lay outside the gene matches. The CDR3 covers 15 residues. The CDR3 loop is CSAQGLAGAYNEQFF. CDR3 DNA: TGCAGTGCTCAGGGGCTAGCGGGGGCCTACAATGAGCAGTTCTTC.

The rearrangement joins TRBV4-1 to TRBJ2-3; TRBD2 aligns across 11 bases. Trimming took 5 bases from V and 1 from J; bases not matched to a gene: 5. The CDR3 is 16 residues long. Germline V gene data show CDR1 as MGHRA and CDR2 as YSYEKL. The DNA of the CDR3 is TGCGCCAGCAGCTACCCTAGCGGGGGGCGCACAGATACGCAGTATTTT. Encoded protein: CASSYPSGGRTDTQYF.

This clonotype was recorded a few times. The chain joins TRBV7-6 to TRBJ2-1; D is uncertain. Germline-derived CDR1 and CDR2 are SGHVS and FNYEAQ. V was clipped by 5 bases and J by 6 bases, with 14 bases between them. There are 14 residues in the CDR3. CDR3 DNA: TGTGCCAGCAGCCCGATGTGGCAGGCCAATGAGCAGTTCTTC. As protein: CASSPMWQANEQFF.

J is TRBJ2-7 and V is TRBV7-8, with 7 bases fitting TRBD2. Trimming took 4 bases from V and 3 from J; bases not matched to a gene: 9. CDR1 SGHVS and CDR2 FQNEAQ come from the germline V gene. The CDR3 contains 15 residues. The CDR3 DNA reads TGTGCCAGCAGCTCATGGACTAGGGAAGTCTACGAGCAGTACTTC. Its translation is CASSSWTREVYEQYF.

This clonotype was seen a few times. The chain carries TRBV7-9 and TRBJ2-4; D is uncertain. V was cut by 4 bases and J by 0 bases, with 10 bases left in between. The V gene's germline CDR1 is SEHNR and CDR2 FQNEAQ (reference sequence). This CDR3 comprises 15 residues. The CDR3 coding sequence is TGTGCCAGCAGCTCTACAGATCTAGCCAAAAACATTCAGTACTTC. As protein: CASSSTDLAKNIQYF. Complete variable domain (other parts from reference TRBV7-9 and TRBJ2-4): DTGVSQNPRHKITKRGQNVTFRCDPISEHNRLYWYRQTLGQGPEFLTYFQNEAQLEKSRLLSDRFSAERPKGSFSTLEIQRTEQGDSAMYLCASSSTDLAKNIQYFGAGTRLSVL.